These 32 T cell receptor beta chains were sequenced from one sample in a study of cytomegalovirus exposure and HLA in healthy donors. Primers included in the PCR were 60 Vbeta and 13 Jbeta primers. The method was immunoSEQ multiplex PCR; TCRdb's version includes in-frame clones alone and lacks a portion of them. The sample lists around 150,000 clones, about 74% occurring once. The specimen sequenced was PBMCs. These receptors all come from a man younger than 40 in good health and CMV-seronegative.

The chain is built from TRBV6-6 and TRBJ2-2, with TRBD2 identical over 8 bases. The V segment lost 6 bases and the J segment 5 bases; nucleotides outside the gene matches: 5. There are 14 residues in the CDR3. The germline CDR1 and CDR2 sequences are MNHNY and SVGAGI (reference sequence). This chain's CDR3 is CASSGGVLTGELFF. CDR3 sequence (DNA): TGTGCCAGCAGCGGGGGGGTCTTGACCGGGGAGCTGTTTTTT.

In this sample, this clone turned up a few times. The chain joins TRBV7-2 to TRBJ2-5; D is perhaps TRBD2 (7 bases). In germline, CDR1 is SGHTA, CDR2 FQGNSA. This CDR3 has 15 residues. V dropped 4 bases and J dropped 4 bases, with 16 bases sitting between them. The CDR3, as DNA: TGTGCCAGCAGCTCCTCTCGGGGGGCGGGAGAGACCCAGTACTTC. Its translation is CASSSSRGAGETQYF.

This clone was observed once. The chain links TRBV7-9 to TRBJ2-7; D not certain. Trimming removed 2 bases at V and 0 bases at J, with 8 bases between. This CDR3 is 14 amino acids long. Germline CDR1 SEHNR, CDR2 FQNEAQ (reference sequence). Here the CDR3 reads CASSLSMSSYEQYF. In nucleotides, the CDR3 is TGTGCCAGCAGCTTATCAATGAGCTCCTACGAGCAGTACTTC.

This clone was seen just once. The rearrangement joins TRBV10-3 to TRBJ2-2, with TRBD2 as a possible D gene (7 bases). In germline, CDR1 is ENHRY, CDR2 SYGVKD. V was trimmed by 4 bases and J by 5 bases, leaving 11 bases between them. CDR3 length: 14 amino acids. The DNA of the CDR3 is TGTGCCATCAGTGTACAGGGAGGGACCGGGGAGCTGTTTTTT. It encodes CAISVQGGTGELFF.

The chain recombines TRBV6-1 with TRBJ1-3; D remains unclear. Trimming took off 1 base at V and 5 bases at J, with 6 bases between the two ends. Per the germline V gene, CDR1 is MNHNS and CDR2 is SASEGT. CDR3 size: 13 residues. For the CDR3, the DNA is TGTGCCAGCAGTGAAGTTGGCCGAAACACCATATATTTT. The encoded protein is CASSEVGRNTIYF.

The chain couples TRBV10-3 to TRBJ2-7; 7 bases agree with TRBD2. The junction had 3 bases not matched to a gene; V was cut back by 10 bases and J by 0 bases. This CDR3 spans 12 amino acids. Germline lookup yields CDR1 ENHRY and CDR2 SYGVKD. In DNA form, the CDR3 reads TGTGCCACGGGGGGACCCTCCTACGAGCAGTACTTC. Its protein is CATGGPSYEQYF.

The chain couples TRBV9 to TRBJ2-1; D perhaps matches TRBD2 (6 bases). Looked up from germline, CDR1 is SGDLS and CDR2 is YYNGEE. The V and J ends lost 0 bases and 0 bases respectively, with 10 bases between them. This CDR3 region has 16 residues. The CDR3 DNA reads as TGTGCCAGCAGCGTAGGAGGCGGGAACTCCTACAATGAGCAGTTCTTC. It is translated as CASSVGGGNSYNEQFF.

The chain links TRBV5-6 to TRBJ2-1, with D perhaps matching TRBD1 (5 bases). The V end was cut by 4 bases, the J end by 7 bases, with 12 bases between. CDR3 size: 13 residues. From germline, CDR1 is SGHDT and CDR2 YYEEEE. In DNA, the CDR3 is TGTGCCAGCAGCCCCCCATCAGGGAATGAGCAGTTCTTC. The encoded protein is CASSPPSGNEQFF.

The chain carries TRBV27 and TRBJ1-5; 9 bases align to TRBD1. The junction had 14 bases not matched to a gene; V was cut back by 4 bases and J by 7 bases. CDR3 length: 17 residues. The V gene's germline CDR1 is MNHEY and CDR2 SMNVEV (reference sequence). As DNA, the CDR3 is TGTGCCAGCAGTTCGTCTTGGGACAGGGAACGAGGGCAGCCCCAGCATTTT. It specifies CASSSSWDRERGQPQHF.

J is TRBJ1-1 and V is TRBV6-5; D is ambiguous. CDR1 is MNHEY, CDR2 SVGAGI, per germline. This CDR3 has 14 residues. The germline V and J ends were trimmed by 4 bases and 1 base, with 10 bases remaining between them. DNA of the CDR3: TGTGCCAGCAGTTTACTCGAGGGGAACACTGAAGCTTTCTTT. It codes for CASSLLEGNTEAFF.

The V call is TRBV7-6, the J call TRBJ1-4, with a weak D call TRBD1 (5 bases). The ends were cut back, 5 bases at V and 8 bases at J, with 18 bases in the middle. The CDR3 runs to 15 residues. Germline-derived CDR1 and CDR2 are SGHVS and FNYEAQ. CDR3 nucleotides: TGTGCCAGCAGCCCACCGAGGGTCGGGGGGGAAAAACTGTTTTTT. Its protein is CASSPPRVGGEKLFF.

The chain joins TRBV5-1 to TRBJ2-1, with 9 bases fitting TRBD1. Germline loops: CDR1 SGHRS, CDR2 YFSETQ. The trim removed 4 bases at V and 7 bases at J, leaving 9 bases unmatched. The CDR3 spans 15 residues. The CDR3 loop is CASSVGQGLKNEQFF. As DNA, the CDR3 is TGCGCCAGCAGCGTGGGACAGGGACTTAAGAATGAGCAGTTCTTC.

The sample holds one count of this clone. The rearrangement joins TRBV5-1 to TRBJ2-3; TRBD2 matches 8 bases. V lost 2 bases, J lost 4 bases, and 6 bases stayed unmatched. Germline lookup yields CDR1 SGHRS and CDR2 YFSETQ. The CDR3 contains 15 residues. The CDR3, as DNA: TGCGCCAGCAGCTTAGTAGCGGGGCGGGCAGATACGCAGTATTTT. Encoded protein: CASSLVAGRADTQYF.

For the CDR3, the DNA is TGCAGCGTTGCCCCTGACTTGGCCTACGAGCAGTACTTC. This encodes CSVAPDLAYEQYF. The chain couples TRBV29-1 to TRBJ2-7; D is ambiguous. The V gene lost 4 bases and the J gene lost 2 bases, with 12 bases spanning the gap. Germline CDR1 and CDR2: SQVTM and ANQGSEA. The CDR3 is 13 amino acids.

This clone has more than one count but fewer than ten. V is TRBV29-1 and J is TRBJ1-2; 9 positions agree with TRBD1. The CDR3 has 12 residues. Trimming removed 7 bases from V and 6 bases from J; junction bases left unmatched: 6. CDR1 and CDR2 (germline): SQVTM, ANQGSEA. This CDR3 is CSGMGQGDGYTF. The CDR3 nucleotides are TGCAGCGGAATGGGACAGGGAGATGGCTACACCTTC.

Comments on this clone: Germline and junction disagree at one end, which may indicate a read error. In nucleotides, the CDR3 is TGTGCCAGCAGTGGACAGGGGCACAACTTC. Its translation: CASSGQGHNF. V gene TRBV2 combines with J gene TRBJ2-4; 8 bases map to TRBD1. The CDR3 runs to 10 residues. CDR1 and CDR2 (germline): SNHLY, FYNNEI. The full variable domain, its missing parts supplied by reference TRBV2 and TRBJ2-4, is EPEVTQTPSHQVTQMGQEVILRCVPISNHLYFYWYRQILGQKVEFLVSFYNNEISEKSEIFDDQFSVERPDGSNFTLKIRSTKLEDSAMYFCASSGQGHNFGAGTRLSVL.

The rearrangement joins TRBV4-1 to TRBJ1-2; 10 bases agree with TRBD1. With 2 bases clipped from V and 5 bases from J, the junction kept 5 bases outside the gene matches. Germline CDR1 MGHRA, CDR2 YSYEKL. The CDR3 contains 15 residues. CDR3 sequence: CASSQPDRGLYGYTF. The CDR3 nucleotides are TGCGCCAGCAGCCAACCCGACAGGGGGCTTTATGGCTACACCTTC.

The CDR3 sequence: CASRGDRGQPQHF. The CDR3 region has the DNA TGCGCCAGCAGGGGAGACAGGGGTCAGCCCCAGCATTTT. The V and J genes are TRBV5-1 and TRBJ1-5; 8 nucleotides agree with TRBD1. CDR3 length: 13 amino acids. The ends lost 5 bases at V and 6 bases at J; junction bases unmatched: 4. From germline, CDR1 is SGHRS and CDR2 YFSETQ.

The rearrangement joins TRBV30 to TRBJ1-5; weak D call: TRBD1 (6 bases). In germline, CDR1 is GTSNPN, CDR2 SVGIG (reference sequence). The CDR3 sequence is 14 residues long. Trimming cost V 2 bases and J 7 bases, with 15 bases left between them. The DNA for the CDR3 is TGTGCCTGGAGTACGACAGGTTTTTCACAGCCCCAGCATTTT. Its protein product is CAWSTTGFSQPQHF.

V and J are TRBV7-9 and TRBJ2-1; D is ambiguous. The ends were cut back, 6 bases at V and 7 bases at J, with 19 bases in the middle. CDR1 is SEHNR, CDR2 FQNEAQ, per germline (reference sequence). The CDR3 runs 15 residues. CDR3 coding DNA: TGTGCCAGCAGTCCGATCATTTCTCGACTTAATGAGCAGTTCTTC. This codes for CASSPIISRLNEQFF.

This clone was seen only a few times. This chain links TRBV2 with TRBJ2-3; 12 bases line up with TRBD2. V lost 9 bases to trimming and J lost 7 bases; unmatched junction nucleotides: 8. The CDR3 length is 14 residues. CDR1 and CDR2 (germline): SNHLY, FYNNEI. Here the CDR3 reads CARQLAGGLNTQYF. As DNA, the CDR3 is TGTGCCAGGCAACTAGCGGGAGGACTAAATACGCAGTATTTT.

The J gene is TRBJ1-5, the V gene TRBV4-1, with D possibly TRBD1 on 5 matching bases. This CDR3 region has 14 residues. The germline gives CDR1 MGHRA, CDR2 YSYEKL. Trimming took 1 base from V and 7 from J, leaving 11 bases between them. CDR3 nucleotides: TGCGCCAGCAGCCAAGCCTACAGGAGCCAGCCCCAGCATTTT. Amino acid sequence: CASSQAYRSQPQHF.

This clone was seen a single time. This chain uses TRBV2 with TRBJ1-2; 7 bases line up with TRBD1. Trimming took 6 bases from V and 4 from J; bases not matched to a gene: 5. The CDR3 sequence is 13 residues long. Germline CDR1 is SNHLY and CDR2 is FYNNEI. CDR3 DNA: TGTGCCAGCAGGCTCCGGGACAGCTATGGCTACACCTTC. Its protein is CASRLRDSYGYTF.

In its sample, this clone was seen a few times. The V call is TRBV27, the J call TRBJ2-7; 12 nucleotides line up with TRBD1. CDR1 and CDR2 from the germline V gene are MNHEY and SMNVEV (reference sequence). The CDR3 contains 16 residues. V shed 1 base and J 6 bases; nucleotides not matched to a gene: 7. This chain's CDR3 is CASSLLGDRGRREQYF. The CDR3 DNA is TGTGCCAGCAGTTTATTGGGGGACAGGGGGCGTCGCGAGCAGTACTTC.

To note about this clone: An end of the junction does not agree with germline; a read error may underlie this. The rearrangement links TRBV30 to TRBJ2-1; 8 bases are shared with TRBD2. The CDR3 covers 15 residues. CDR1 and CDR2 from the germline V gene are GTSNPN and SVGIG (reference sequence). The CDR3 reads CAWSVSGGSYNKQFF. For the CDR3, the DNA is TGTGCCTGGAGTGTAAGCGGGGGATCCTACAATAAGCAGTTCTTC.

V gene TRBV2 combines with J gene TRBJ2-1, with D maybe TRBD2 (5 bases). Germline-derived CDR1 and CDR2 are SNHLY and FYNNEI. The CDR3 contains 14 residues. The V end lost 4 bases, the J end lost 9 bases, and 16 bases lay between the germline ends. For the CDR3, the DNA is TGTGCCAGCAGTGCAAGTCCGGGGTTCTCTGAGCAGTTCTTC. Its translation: CASSASPGFSEQFF. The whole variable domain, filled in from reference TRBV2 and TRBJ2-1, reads EPEVTQTPSHQVTQMGQEVILRCVPISNHLYFYWYRQILGQKVEFLVSFYNNEISEKSEIFDDQFSVERPDGSNFTLKIRSTKLEDSAMYFCASSASPGFSEQFFGPGTRLTVL.

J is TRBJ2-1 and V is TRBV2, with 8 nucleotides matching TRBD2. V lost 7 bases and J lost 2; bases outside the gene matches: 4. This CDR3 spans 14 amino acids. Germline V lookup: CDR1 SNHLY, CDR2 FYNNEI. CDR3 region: CASNSGSPYNEQFF. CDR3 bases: TGTGCCAGCAACAGCGGGAGCCCCTACAATGAGCAGTTCTTC.

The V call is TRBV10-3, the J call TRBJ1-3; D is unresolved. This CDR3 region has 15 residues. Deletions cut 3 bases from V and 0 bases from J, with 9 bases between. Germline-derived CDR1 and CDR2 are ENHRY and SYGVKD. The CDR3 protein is CAISDGGHSGNTIYF. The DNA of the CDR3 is TGTGCCATCAGTGATGGTGGCCACTCTGGAAACACCATATATTTT.

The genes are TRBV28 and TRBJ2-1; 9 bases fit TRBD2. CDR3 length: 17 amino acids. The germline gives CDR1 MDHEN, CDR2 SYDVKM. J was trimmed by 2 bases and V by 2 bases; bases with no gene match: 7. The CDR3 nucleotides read TGTGCCAGCAGTTTACCCCTAGCGGGGAGAGCCTACAATGAGCAGTTCTTC. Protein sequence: CASSLPLAGRAYNEQFF.

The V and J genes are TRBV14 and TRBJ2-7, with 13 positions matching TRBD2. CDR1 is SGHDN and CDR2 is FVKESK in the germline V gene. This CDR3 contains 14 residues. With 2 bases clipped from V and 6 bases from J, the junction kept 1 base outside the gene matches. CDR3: CASSQRTSGSEQYF. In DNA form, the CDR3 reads TGTGCCAGCAGCCAACGGACTAGCGGGAGCGAGCAGTACTTC. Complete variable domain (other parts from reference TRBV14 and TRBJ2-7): EAGVTQFPSHSVIEKGQTVTLRCDPISGHDNLYWYRRVMGKEIKFLLHFVKESKQDESGMPNNRFLAERTGGTYSTLKVQPAELEDSGVYFCASSQRTSGSEQYFGPGTRLTVT.

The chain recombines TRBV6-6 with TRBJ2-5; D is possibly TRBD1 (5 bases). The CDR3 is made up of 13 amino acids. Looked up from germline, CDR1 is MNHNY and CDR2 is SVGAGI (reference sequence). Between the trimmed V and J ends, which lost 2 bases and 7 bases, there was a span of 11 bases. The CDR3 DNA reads TGTGCCAGCAGTTACGGGGCGGCGGTGACCCAGTACTTC. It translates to CASSYGAAVTQYF.

CDR3 DNA: TGTGCCAGCAGTTACAGTGGGAGGGCCTTCGAGCAGTACTTC. This codes for CASSYSGRAFEQYF. The chain has TRBV6-5 and TRBJ2-7; 7 bases line up with TRBD2. The V segment lost 2 bases and the J segment 6 bases; nucleotides outside the gene matches: 7. The CDR3 consists of 14 residues. Germline V gene lookup returns CDR1 MNHEY and CDR2 SVGAGI.